This TCR beta chain was recorded in a study of T cell responses to AZD1222 COVID-19 vaccine. Study results and limitations: Two doses of AZD1222 preceded a rise in Spike-specific TCR breadth and depth. Just a handful of people given AZD1222 tested seropositive at baseline. Regions 160-218 and 743-854 held dominance among vaccine-associated CD4 TCRs, which spanned spike. No day 14 peak samples; only post-peak repertoires were characterized.

Germline CDR1 is MNHEY and CDR2 is SMNVEV (reference sequence). The J segment lost 3 bases and the V segment lost 2 bases, leaving 11 bases of the junction unmatched. The CDR3 has 17 residues. A note on this clone: The target antigen is unknown.

Measured with immunoSEQ multiplex PCR; TCRdb has only the in-frame clones, and not every one. The sample lists about 120,000 clones, about 90% occurring once. Source: peripheral blood, taken on day 0 of AZD1222 vaccination. The TCR comes from an adult in good health. The V gene is TRBV27, the J gene TRBJ2-7; 9 nucleotides line up with TRBD2. The CDR3 DNA reads as TGTGCCAGCAGTTTACGGCCATTAGCGGGAGAACACTACGAGCAGTACTTC. Translating it yields CASSLRPLAGEHYEQYF.